The clone carrying this TCR beta chain was observed a few times. The CDR3 has 16 residues. Germline CDR1 reads MGHRA; CDR2 reads YSYEKL. J gave up 8 bases and V 1 base, and 7 bases lay outside the gene matches. These data originate in a study of shared clonotypes between healthy human individuals. For the study at large: Every donor yielded three CD4 naive, three CD4 memory, two CD8 naive and one CD8 memory plate.

Here immunoSEQ multiplex PCR was the method, and the copy in TCRdb shows in-frame clones only, minus some. The sample carries hundreds of thousands of clones, around 72% recorded once. This chain uses TRBV4-1 with TRBJ2-3; TRBD2 matches at 12 bases. Sequencing was done on a sample of memory CD4+ T cells sorted from blood. Regarding subset: CD45RA-negative fraction. The receptor's source is a woman under 40 in good health. For the CDR3, the DNA is TGCGCCAGCAGCCAAGCCGGGACTAGCGGGTGGGGTACGCAGTATTTT. Translating it yields CASSQAGTSGWGTQYF.